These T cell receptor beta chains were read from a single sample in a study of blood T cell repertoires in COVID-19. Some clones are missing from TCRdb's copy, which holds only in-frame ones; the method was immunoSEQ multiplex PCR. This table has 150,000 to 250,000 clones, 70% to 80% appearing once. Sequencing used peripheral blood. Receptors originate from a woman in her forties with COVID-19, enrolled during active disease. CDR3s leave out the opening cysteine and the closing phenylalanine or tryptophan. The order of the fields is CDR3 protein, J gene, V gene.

CDR3 protein: ASRKPGGETQY; J gene: TRBJ2-5; V gene: TRBV6-5
CDR3 protein: ATSDSFFPGQETQY; J gene: TRBJ2-5; V gene: TRBV24-1
CDR3 protein: ASSLGQGRGNTIY; J gene: TRBJ1-3; V gene: TRBV2
CDR3 protein: ASSSGLERQVCF; J gene: TRBJ1-1; V gene: TRBV5-1
CDR3 protein: SAFRGRTEAF; J gene: TRBJ1-1; V gene: TRBV29-1
CDR3 protein: ASSGSEGTEAF; J gene: TRBJ1-1; V gene: TRBV2
CDR3 protein: ASNPTGAWNSNQPQH; J gene: TRBJ1-5; V gene: TRBV27
CDR3 protein: AIRHGTGGHTGELF; J gene: TRBJ2-2; V gene: TRBV10-3
CDR3 protein: ASSLQTGQNYGYT; J gene: TRBJ1-2; V gene: TRBV5-1
CDR3 protein: ARGRTGDSGNTIY; J gene: TRBJ1-3; V gene: TRBV2
CDR3 protein: ASSPPLGLAGSGETQY; J gene: TRBJ2-5; V gene: TRBV18
CDR3 protein: ASSYGRTGEWGETQY; J gene: TRBJ2-5; V gene: TRBV6-2/TRBV6-3
CDR3 protein: ASSQGRGTDIQY; J gene: TRBJ2-4; V gene: TRBV4-2
CDR3 protein: ASRVDRGQIEAF; J gene: TRBJ1-1; V gene: TRBV6-5
CDR3 protein: ASSYQGAANTEAF; J gene: TRBJ1-1; V gene: TRBV6-2/TRBV6-3
CDR3 protein: ASSAATGLRL; J gene: TRBJ1-1; V gene: TRBV9
CDR3 protein: ASSGTGNYGYT; J gene: TRBJ1-2; V gene: TRBV4-1
CDR3 protein: ASSAQGAVGYT; J gene: TRBJ1-2; V gene: TRBV28
CDR3 protein: ASNPRGTLGQPQH; J gene: TRBJ1-5; V gene: TRBV6-6